The 9 T cell receptor beta chains presented below share a single source sample, sequenced in a study of blood T cell repertoires in COVID-19. Clones were sequenced by immunoSEQ multiplex PCR, and TCRdb holds only the in-frame ones, with some missing. The sample contains about 250,000 clones, more than 85% of which appear only once. Source material: PBMCs or T cells enriched from blood (not recorded which). Receptors were obtained from a middle-aged man who had recovered from COVID-19.

This chain uses TRBV7-9 with TRBJ1-6; 7 bases fit TRBD1. CDR1 is SEHNR and CDR2 is FQNEAQ in the germline V gene (reference sequence). CDR3 length: 15 amino acids. V was clipped by 5 bases and J by 6 bases; unmatched bases: 7. CDR3 nucleotides: TGTGCCAGCAGCCGAACAGGGGAACTTAATTCACCCCTCCACTTT. Its translation is CASSRTGELNSPLHF.

The chain joins TRBV5-4 to TRBJ2-2; 14 bases map to TRBD2. There are 19 residues in the CDR3. Germline CDR1 reads SGHNT; CDR2 reads YYREEE (reference sequence). Trimming at V came to 4 bases and at J to 0 bases, leaving 8 bases not matched to a gene. The CDR3 protein is CASSRPGLAGVSNTGELFF. The DNA for the CDR3 is TGTGCCAGCAGCCGGCCGGGACTAGCGGGAGTCTCGAACACCGGGGAGCTGTTTTTT.

The chain employs TRBV7-3 and TRBJ2-2; TRBD2 matches at 8 bases. The CDR3 is made up of 16 amino acids. CDR1 and CDR2 (germline): SGHTA, FQGTGA. Trimming removed 2 bases from V and 6 bases from J; junction bases left unmatched: 8. CDR3 sequence (DNA): TGTGCCAGCAGCTTATATTCGGGAGGGCCCGCCGGGGAGCTGTTTTTT. As protein: CASSLYSGGPAGELFF.

V gene TRBV27 combines with J gene TRBJ1-2; the D is unclear. CDR1 MNHEY and CDR2 SMNVEV come from the germline V gene (reference sequence). This CDR3 contains 15 residues. Trimming stripped 4 bases from V and 1 base from J, with 13 bases between. The CDR3 DNA is TGTGCCAGCAGTTCCACGGGGAGCCTTAACTATGGCTACACCTTC. Amino acid sequence: CASSSTGSLNYGYTF.

The V and J genes are TRBV30 and TRBJ1-5; D might be TRBD1 (5 bases). The V end was cut by 2 bases, the J end by 3 bases, with 11 bases between. The germline V gene has CDR1 GTSNPN and CDR2 SVGIG (reference sequence). The CDR3 is made up of 14 amino acids. CDR3 residues: CAWSYTGFNQPQHF. DNA for the CDR3: TGTGCCTGGAGTTATACAGGTTTCAATCAGCCCCAGCATTTT.

The gene calls are TRBV6-5 and TRBJ2-5, with 13 bases fitting TRBD2. The germline gives CDR1 MNHEY, CDR2 SVGAGI. The CDR3 is made up of 16 amino acids. Trimming took 0 bases from V and 4 from J; bases not matched to a gene: 2. CDR3 DNA: TGTGCCAGCAGTTACTCGACTAGCGGGAGGATAGAGACCCAGTACTTC. Translation gives CASSYSTSGRIETQYF.

This chain uses TRBV30 with TRBJ1-4; tentative D call: TRBD1 (6 bases). The CDR3 runs to 18 residues. V lost 0 bases to trimming and J lost 3 bases, with 20 bases between them. Germline V gene lookup returns CDR1 GTSNPN and CDR2 SVGIG (reference sequence). In DNA, the CDR3 is TGTGCCTGGAGTGTACTTTCAGGGGCAGGATTGCCTAATGAAAAACTGTTTTTT. It translates to CAWSVLSGAGLPNEKLFF.

The chain links TRBV3-1 (or the pseudogene TRBV3-2) to TRBJ1-1; 7 nucleotides match TRBD1. The CDR3 consists of 14 residues. Germline values: CDR1 LGHDT, CDR2 YNNKEL (reference sequence). The V and J ends lost 4 bases and 10 bases, in that order; junction bases with no gene match: 12. CDR3 DNA: TGTGCCAGCAGCCCCAGGGGGTTCAAGGGAGGAGCTTTCTTT. It encodes CASSPRGFKGGAFF.

This rearrangement joins TRBV29-1 to TRBJ1-1; D is unresolved. The CDR3 length is 13 residues. Trimming removed 4 bases at V and 0 bases at J, with 9 bases between. Germline V lookup: CDR1 SQVTM, CDR2 ANQGSEA. The CDR3 loop is CSVVRQMNTEAFF. CDR3 sequence (DNA): TGCAGCGTTGTGAGGCAGATGAACACTGAAGCTTTCTTT. The variable domain in full, with the rest retrieved from reference TRBV29-1 and TRBJ1-1, is SAVISQKPSRDICQRGTSLTIQCQVDSQVTMMFWYRQQPGQSLTLIATANQGSEATYESGFVIDKFPISRPNLTFSTLTVSNMSPEDSSIYLCSVVRQMNTEAFFGQGTRLTVV.